This T cell receptor beta chain was sequenced in a study of cytomegalovirus exposure and HLA in healthy donors. Germline CDR1 KGHSH, CDR2 LQKENI. The CDR3 totals 17 residues. V lost 1 base, J lost 1 base, and 15 bases lay in between. Measured with immunoSEQ multiplex PCR; TCRdb has only the in-frame clones, and not every one. Of 55,000 to 85,000 clones in the sample, approximately 94% were seen once. This receptor was obtained from a woman under 30 in good health and CMV-seronegative. The J gene is TRBJ2-3, the V gene TRBV18; D perhaps matches TRBD1 (5 bases). The sample consisted of PBMCs. The CDR3 bases are TGTGCCAGCTCACCACGGGGCTGGGGTGCCGGCACAGATACGCAGTATTTT. It encodes CASSPRGWGAGTDTQYF.